The 27 T cell receptor beta chains given below trace back to one sample, sequenced in a study of Graves' ophthalmopathy and Graves' hyperthyroidism. Using RNA transcripts, the TCR beta CDR3 regions were amplified. First-round RT-PCR relied on HTBI primers, and a second-round multiplex PCR came next. TCRdb recomputed calls from the multiplex PCR reads with MiXCR, one row per CDR3 protein. The profile shows some 360,000 distinct CDR3 sequences, approximately 18% of them singletons. Sequencing was performed on peripheral blood. The receptors here all came from an adult woman with stable Graves' hyperthyroidism.

In this sample, this clonotype turned up many times. The chain couples TRBV2 to TRBJ1-6; the D is unclear. From germline, CDR1 is SNHLY and CDR2 FYNNEI. This CDR3 region has 12 residues. Trimming took off 3 bases at V and 8 bases at J, with 5 bases between the two ends. CDR3 amino acids: CASSDEDSPLHF. The CDR3 DNA reads as TGTGCCAGCAGTGATGAAGATTCACCCCTCCACTTT.

The table lists this clonotype with many counts. V usage is TRBV15 and J usage is TRBJ2-4; 13 bases match TRBD2. CDR1 and CDR2 (germline): LNHNV, YYDKDF (reference sequence). Losses at the gene ends were 0 bases for V and 0 bases for J; bases not matched to a gene: 5. CDR3 size: 19 residues. The CDR3, as DNA: TGTGCCACCAGCAGAGATAGGACTAGCGGGGGACTAGCCAAAAACATTCAGTACTTC. It yields the protein CATSRDRTSGGLAKNIQYF.

The table lists this clonotype with many counts. This sequence joins TRBV28 and TRBJ1-2, with 7 bases that match TRBD1. This CDR3 has 13 residues. With 5 bases clipped from V and 8 bases from J, the junction kept 8 bases outside the gene matches. CDR1 is MDHEN and CDR2 is SYDVKM in the germline V gene. CDR3 sequence (DNA): TGTGCCAGCAGTCCTGGGACAGAACTGGGCTACACCTTC. This codes for CASSPGTELGYTF.

The gene calls are TRBV4-1 and TRBJ2-5; TRBD2 agrees at 8 bases. The CDR3 totals 15 residues. Trimming cost V 1 base and J 6 bases; bases outside gene matches: 7. The germline gives CDR1 MGHRA, CDR2 YSYEKL. The CDR3 DNA reads as TGCGCCAGCAGCCAAGTGGGGGGACTAGTTAAGACCCAGTACTTC. Its translation is CASSQVGGLVKTQYF.

The chain employs TRBV7-2 and TRBJ2-5; tentatively, D is TRBD2 (6 bases). Per germline, CDR1 SGHTA and CDR2 FQGNSA. V was clipped by 5 bases and J by 5 bases, with 18 bases between them. The CDR3 runs 15 residues. In nucleotides, the CDR3 is TGTGCCAGCAGCCCACGTTACGGGGGAGGCGAGACCCAGTACTTC. Residues: CASSPRYGGGETQYF.

This clonotype occurred a few times. The chain joins TRBV19 to TRBJ2-2, with D hard to call. Germline CDR1 reads LNHDA; CDR2 reads SQIVND (reference sequence). CDR3 length: 14 amino acids. The germline V and J ends were trimmed by 3 bases and 1 base, with 6 bases remaining between them. The chain's CDR3 is CASSISQNTGELFF. The DNA of the CDR3 is TGTGCCAGTAGTATCAGTCAGAACACCGGGGAGCTGTTTTTT. Together with reference TRBV19 and TRBJ2-2, the CDR3 gives the full variable domain: DGGITQSPKYLFRKEGQNVTLSCEQNLNHDAMYWYRQDPGQGLRLIYYSQIVNDFQKGDIAEGYSVSREKKESFPLTVTSAQKNPTAFYLCASSISQNTGELFFGEGSRLTVL.

This clonotype has a count of ten or more. J is TRBJ2-7 and V is TRBV6-1, with D possibly being TRBD1 or TRBD2 (6 bases each). Germline CDR1 and CDR2: MNHNS and SASEGT. The CDR3 covers 11 residues. V was trimmed by 8 bases and J by 9 bases, leaving 14 bases between them. The CDR3 reads CASPTGTVQYF. The CDR3 coding sequence is TGTGCCAGCCCCACAGGGACTGTGCAGTACTTC.

This clonotype was seen many times. The rearrangement joins TRBV7-2 to TRBJ2-7, with D maybe TRBD1 (7 bases). With 2 bases removed from V and 3 bases from J, the gap between germline ends came to 14 bases. The germline V gene has CDR1 SGHTA and CDR2 FQGNSA. The CDR3 totals 15 residues. The CDR3 reads CASSLRRGARYEQYF. CDR3 nucleotides: TGTGCCAGCAGCTTACGCAGGGGGGCTCGCTACGAGCAGTACTTC.

This clonotype has at least ten counts. V and J are TRBV4-2 and TRBJ1-6; D is unclear. V lost 0 bases and J 1 base, leaving 13 bases between the germline ends. CDR3 length: 18 amino acids. Per germline, CDR1 LGHNA and CDR2 YNFKEQ. The chain's CDR3 is CASSQDRTDPSYNSPLHF. The CDR3 coding sequence is TGTGCCAGCAGCCAAGATAGAACGGACCCTTCCTATAATTCACCCCTCCACTTT.

The chain joins TRBV7-2 to TRBJ2-5; 9 nucleotides line up with TRBD2. Germline lookup yields CDR1 SGHTA and CDR2 FQGNSA. The trim removed 4 bases at V and 2 bases at J, leaving 5 bases unmatched. The CDR3 covers 15 residues. CDR3: CASSSSGGYQETQYF. As DNA, the CDR3 is TGTGCCAGCAGCTCGAGCGGGGGGTATCAAGAGACCCAGTACTTC.

This clonotype was seen ten or more times. This sequence joins TRBV9 and TRBJ1-1, with D unclear. Germline V gene lookup returns CDR1 SGDLS and CDR2 YYNGEE. V lost 1 base and J lost 6, with 13 bases in between. The CDR3 runs 14 residues. The DNA of the CDR3 is TGTGCCAGCAGCGTACTGGGAGGTTTCGCTGAAGCTTTCTTT. Amino acid sequence: CASSVLGGFAEAFF.

The J gene is TRBJ1-5, the V gene TRBV6-4, with D maybe TRBD1 (5 bases). V was cut by 8 bases and J by 1 base, with 12 bases left in between. CDR1 is MRHNA and CDR2 is SNTAGT in the germline V gene. The CDR3 has 14 amino acids. The CDR3 loop reads CASFGTGSNQPQHF. CDR3 nucleotide sequence: TGTGCCAGCTTCGGGACTGGGAGCAATCAGCCCCAGCATTTT.

This clonotype was recorded at least ten times. V usage is TRBV28 and J usage is TRBJ1-1; D gene ambiguous. Between the trimmed V and J ends, which lost 3 bases and 1 base, there was a span of 6 bases. This CDR3 is built from 13 residues. The germline V gene has CDR1 MDHEN and CDR2 SYDVKM. The CDR3 DNA reads TGTGCCAGCAGTTTGGAGGCGAACACTGAAGCTTTCTTT. Translating it yields CASSLEANTEAFF.

This clonotype has a count of ten or more. The V gene is TRBV28, the J gene TRBJ2-7; no firm D call. Between the trimmed V and J ends, which lost 7 bases and 0 bases, there was a span of 10 bases. The CDR3 runs to 13 residues. Germline V gene lookup returns CDR1 MDHEN and CDR2 SYDVKM. For the CDR3, the DNA is TGTGCCAGCAAGTTATCATACTCCTACGAGCAGTACTTC. Translating gives CASKLSYSYEQYF.

The V call is TRBV11-2, the J call TRBJ2-2; no clear D gene. The CDR3 has 12 residues. The V end lost 7 bases, the J end lost 10 bases, and 13 bases lay between the germline ends. Germline V gene data show CDR1 as SGHAT and CDR2 as FQNNGV. CDR3 sequence reads: CASNLAYEELFF. The DNA of the CDR3 is TGTGCCAGCAACCTGGCGTACGAGGAGCTGTTTTTT.

In its sample, this clonotype was seen many times. This rearrangement joins TRBV10-3 to TRBJ2-5, with 14 nucleotides matching TRBD2. This CDR3 has 15 amino acids. The V gene end was trimmed by 8 bases and the J gene end by 2 bases; junction bases not matched to a gene: 4. The germline CDR1 and CDR2 sequences are ENHRY and SYGVKD. CDR3 residues: CAIGTSGSVQETQYF. CDR3 nucleotides: TGTGCCATCGGGACTAGCGGGAGTGTTCAAGAGACCCAGTACTTC.

This clonotype was counted at least ten times. This chain joins TRBV5-1 and TRBJ2-2, with 7 bases fitting TRBD1. Trimming removed 2 bases from V and 4 bases from J; junction bases left unmatched: 8. This CDR3 region has 16 residues. Germline V lookup: CDR1 SGHRS, CDR2 YFSETQ. The CDR3 DNA follows: TGCGCCAGCAGCTTCCTCACAGGGGTTGGCACCGGGGAGCTGTTTTTT. Amino acid sequence: CASSFLTGVGTGELFF.

Only a few counts were recorded for this clonotype. The gene calls are TRBV5-1 and TRBJ1-6; D gene unclear. The V and J ends lost 0 bases and 10 bases respectively, with 8 bases between them. Germline values: CDR1 SGHRS, CDR2 YFSETQ. This CDR3 has 13 amino acids. The chain's CDR3 is CASSLESNSPLHF. The CDR3 DNA reads as TGCGCCAGCAGCTTGGAGTCGAACTCACCCCTCCACTTT. Filled out from reference TRBV5-1 and TRBJ1-6, the complete variable domain reads KAGVTQTPRYLIKTRGQQVTLSCSPISGHRSVSWYQQTPGQGLQFLFEYFSETQRNKGNFPGRFSGRQFSNSRSEMNVSTLELGDSALYLCASSLESNSPLHFGNGTRLTVT.

Many counts were recorded for this clonotype. The chain carries TRBV20-1 and TRBJ2-7; 10 bases match TRBD1. Germline V gives CDR1 DFQATT, CDR2 SNEGSKA (reference sequence). The CDR3 is 14 amino acids. J gave up 0 bases and V 6 bases, and 5 bases lay outside the gene matches. Here the CDR3 reads CSATGTGDSYEQYF. CDR3 coding DNA: TGCAGTGCAACCGGGACAGGGGACTCCTACGAGCAGTACTTC.

This clonotype was detected only a few times. The CDR3 region is CASSPRGGFYEQYF. In DNA, the CDR3 is TGTGCCAGCAGCCCTCGGGGGGGGTTCTACGAGCAGTACTTC. The chain employs TRBV9 and TRBJ2-7; 8 positions agree with TRBD2. V was clipped by 4 bases and J by 3 bases; unmatched bases: 6. CDR1 is SGDLS and CDR2 is YYNGEE in the germline V gene. CDR3 length: 14 amino acids.

This clonotype was recorded at least ten times. This chain uses TRBV6-1 with TRBJ2-7; a weak D match, TRBD2 (6 bases). With 4 bases removed from V and 3 bases from J, the gap between germline ends came to 16 bases. The CDR3 consists of 15 residues. CDR1 MNHNS and CDR2 SASEGT come from the germline V gene. CDR3 sequence: CASSVPRGGLYEQYF. CDR3 nucleotide sequence: TGTGCCAGCAGTGTCCCCCGTGGGGGACTCTACGAGCAGTACTTC.

This clonotype was seen repeatedly, ten times or more. The V call is TRBV20-1, the J call TRBJ2-7; D could derive from TRBD1 or TRBD2 (5 bases each). The CDR3 is 14 residues long. Germline V gene sequence: CDR1 DFQATT, CDR2 SNEGSKA (reference sequence). The V and J ends lost 0 bases and 1 base respectively, with 10 bases between them. The CDR3 spells CSAREGTDSYEQYF. CDR3 DNA sequence: TGCAGTGCTAGAGAAGGGACGGATTCCTACGAGCAGTACTTC.

This clonotype rates as medium-sized. This chain joins TRBV6-5 and TRBJ2-7, with 7 bases matching TRBD1. Looked up from germline, CDR1 is MNHEY and CDR2 is SVGAGI. CDR3 length: 14 amino acids. V was clipped by 7 bases and J by 6 bases; unmatched bases: 12. The CDR3 reads CASIKDRIGSEQYF. CDR3 nucleotides: TGTGCCAGCATTAAGGACAGGATCGGATCCGAGCAGTACTTC.

Here the CDR3 reads CASGSSLARGNIQYF. In DNA, the CDR3 is TGTGCCAGCGGCTCTAGTTTAGCGAGGGGAAACATTCAGTACTTC. V usage is TRBV2 and J usage is TRBJ2-4, with D tentatively TRBD1 or TRBD2 (5 bases each). The V end lost 8 bases, the J end lost 6 bases, and 20 bases lay between the germline ends. The CDR3 contains 15 residues. Germline-derived CDR1 and CDR2 are SNHLY and FYNNEI.

This clonotype appeared a single time. The chain combines TRBV13 with TRBJ2-7; D possibly corresponds to TRBD2 (6 bases). V lost 0 bases, J lost 2 bases, and 11 bases lay in between. Germline CDR1 PRHDT, CDR2 FYEKMQ (reference sequence). This CDR3 has 15 residues. The CDR3 coding sequence is TGTGCCAGCAGCTTAGGGGGCGGGATGACCTACGAGCAGTACTTC. As protein: CASSLGGGMTYEQYF.

This clonotype occurred many times. This chain joins TRBV30 and TRBJ2-7; D possibly corresponds to TRBD2 (7 bases). The CDR3 runs 17 residues. V shed 0 bases and J shed 2 bases, with 20 bases lying between them. CDR1 and CDR2 (germline): GTSNPN, SVGIG (reference sequence). CDR3 residues: CAWSVWRGRVFAYEQYF. For the CDR3, the DNA is TGTGCCTGGAGTGTGTGGAGGGGGAGGGTATTTGCCTACGAGCAGTACTTC.

There are many counts of this clonotype. The gene calls are TRBV6-5 and TRBJ1-1, with TRBD1 matching over 7 bases. The ends lost 6 bases at V and 6 bases at J; junction bases unmatched: 4. The CDR3 loop spans 12 amino acids. Germline values: CDR1 MNHEY, CDR2 SVGAGI. CDR3 in DNA: TGTGCCAGCAGCCAAACAGGGGCTGAAGCTTTCTTT. Its protein is CASSQTGAEAFF.